These 8 T cell receptor beta chains were all obtained from the same sample, sequenced in a study (dated by TCRdb to 2016 to 2017). Libraries were constructed by RT-PCR. Instrument used: Illumina MiSeq. TCRdb reprocessing: public reads trimmed at Q25 with fastp, clones called with MiXCR, in-frame beta chains kept. Each entry merges the rows of one CDR3 protein and shows their most common DNA and genes. For this sample there are about 680,000 distinct CDR3 sequences; 13% to 15% appear just once. The top ten clonotypes cover 3.6% of the sample. Sequenced sample: memory CD4+ T cells from blood. All receptors derive from a female donor in good health, serving as a healthy control.

This clonotype was seen at least ten times. The CDR3 spells CSARDLWPETQYF. CDR3 bases: TGCAGTGCTAGAGATCTCTGGCCGGAGACCCAGTACTTC. V gene TRBV20-1 combines with J gene TRBJ2-5; no clear D gene. V was cut by 0 bases and J by 5 bases, with 10 bases left in between. Germline CDR1 and CDR2: DFQATT and SNEGSKA (reference sequence). The CDR3 covers 13 residues.

The chain has TRBV6-5 and TRBJ1-5; 7 positions agree with TRBD1. The CDR3 loop spans 15 amino acids. Germline CDR1 is MNHEY and CDR2 is SVGAGI. V shed 5 bases, J shed 9 bases, and the junction held 13 bases outside the gene matches. The CDR3 region is CASSRQGGGLGPQHF. DNA for the CDR3: TGTGCCAGCAGTCGACAGGGTGGAGGGTTGGGGCCCCAGCATTTT.

The rearrangement uses TRBV7-9 and TRBJ1-1; 7 positions match TRBD1. Losses at the gene ends were 5 bases for V and 5 bases for J; bases not matched to a gene: 17. Looked up from germline, CDR1 is SEHNR and CDR2 is FQNEAQ (reference sequence). This CDR3 has 17 amino acids. The DNA of the CDR3 is TGTGCCAGCAGCCCGGAGGGTGAGGGGGCGAGAGGAACTGAAGCTTTCTTT. Translation: CASSPEGEGARGTEAFF.

This chain joins TRBV19 and TRBJ2-3, with TRBD1 identical over 7 bases. V dropped 4 bases and J dropped 2; count of bases not matched to a gene: 9. The CDR3 is 16 amino acids. CDR1 is LNHDA, CDR2 SQIVND, per germline (reference sequence). CDR3 in DNA: TGTGCCAGTAGTACGGCCAAAGGGGGCTACACAGATACGCAGTATTTT. Amino acids: CASSTAKGGYTDTQYF.

The table lists this clonotype with a few counts. This sequence joins TRBV20-1 and TRBJ1-2, with D tentatively TRBD1 (5 bases). CDR1 is DFQATT and CDR2 is SNEGSKA in the germline V gene (reference sequence). Trimming stripped 3 bases from V and 7 bases from J, with 12 bases between. This CDR3 is 12 amino acids long. CDR3 sequence (DNA): TGCAGTGCTAGTCGAGTAGGGGTTGGCTACACCTTC. Its translation is CSASRVGVGYTF.

The chain employs TRBV7-9 and TRBJ2-2; perhaps TRBD2 as D (5 bases). Trimming stripped 5 bases from V and 4 bases from J, with 17 bases between. This CDR3 region has 16 residues. Germline V gene data show CDR1 as SEHNR and CDR2 as FQNEAQ (reference sequence). CDR3 sequence: CASSLDSGLSTGELFF. The CDR3 nucleotides are TGTGCCAGCAGCCTTGACTCCGGACTCAGCACCGGGGAGCTGTTTTTT.

The V gene is TRBV27, the J gene TRBJ2-2, with unresolved D. V lost 9 bases to trimming and J lost 0 bases, with 8 bases between them. The germline V gene encodes CDR1 MNHEY and CDR2 SMNVEV (reference sequence). CDR3 length equals 13 residues. CDR3 in amino acids: CARSLANTGELFF. Written as DNA, the CDR3 is TGTGCCAGGAGCCTCGCGAACACCGGGGAGCTGTTTTTT.

The chain joins TRBV5-1 to TRBJ2-3, with TRBD1 matching over 7 bases. V was pared by 3 bases and J by 2 bases, with 3 bases of the junction left unmatched. There are 14 residues in the CDR3. Germline CDR1 is SGHRS and CDR2 is YFSETQ. The CDR3 DNA reads TGCGCCAGCAGCTCGGACAGGTTCACAGATACGCAGTATTTT. Its protein product is CASSSDRFTDTQYF.